This record looks at one TCR beta chain sequence and its context. There is no known antigen for this receptor. No quality values exist for individual bases; no much larger clone is one base distant. Trimming costs V 6 bases and J 1 base, and their ends lie 12 bases apart. For CDR1 and CDR2, the germline V gene lists MRHNA and SNTAGT. Its CDR3 holds 14 amino acids, cysteine through phenylalanine. The kept DNA is CDR3 alone, 42 bases in frame from the first base. Enrolling through a virtual design, the prospective study's participants ranged in age from roughly 18 to 95 years and lived across roughly 23 United States geographic areas. In the prospective study, cohorts were assigned on the basis of participant-reported clinical history obtained from a screening survey and a study questionnaire. ImmuneRACE Cohort 3 recovered participants were defined by two consecutive negative NP/OP PCR tests, healthcare professional clearance, or symptom resolution. In the prospective study, mobile phlebotomists collected whole blood, serum and a nasopharyngeal or oropharyngeal swab from each participant. Over an approximately 2-month period, participants in the prospective study had the option of providing additional blood draws and questionnaires. Prospective study blood samples were shipped either frozen or at room temperature before DNA extraction.

TCRbeta CDR3 regions were amplified from genomic DNA using the immunoSEQ Assay, a bias-controlled multiplex PCR. The paper's processing steps were these. Within the assay, amplification of reference gene primers was used to estimate how many nucleated cells each sample contained. Sequence reads were collapsed and filtered to measure the absolute abundance of every unique TCRbeta CDR3 rearrangement. Productive Simpson clonality was computed per sample as the square root of Simpson's diversity index over productive rearrangements. TCRdb retrieved this table from immuneACCESS and kept in-frame rearrangements only. Not all clones are present; in checked studies, unresolved V genes account for under half, and no reason is known for the remainder. The V and J calls and the clone size are those of that table, but D and trimming were determined from the DNA. The sample data list 150,000 or so clones, and 88% of these were observed just once. About 6.6% of the sample goes to the ten largest clones.

This sample stems from a study of blood T cell repertoires in COVID-19 (dated by TCRdb to between 2020 and 2021). General notes on the study: Samples covering the acute and convalescent phases of COVID-19 were provided by collaborators in the United States, Italy and Spain. The material from the prospective study consisted of cDNA or gDNA derived from T cells, B-cell-depleted T cells, or PBMCs. Subjects who had been exposed to COVID-19, were actively infected with it, or had recovered from it provided the deeply sampled blood TCRbeta repertoires that made up the dataset. The repertoires were made available in a free public database intended to serve as a resource for research on the immune response to SARS-CoV-2. Samples came from the ongoing ImmuneRACE study (first 160 participants) plus 1,254 subjects from 6 global collaborators. A de-identified subject ID, COVID-19 status, age in years and sex were almost always included in the sample metadata. Where HLA class I and class II types were available, the types were taken from metadata supplied by the sample provider, not from assay-based typing. Study-wide conclusions, independent of this receptor: Clinical and demographic metadata were provided uncurated, with the amount varying by source and participant.

The receptor was isolated from a woman between 50 and 59 years old who had recovered from COVID-19. In this chain, TRBV6-4 is recombined with TRBJ1-1, and TRBD1 may be the D gene, going by 6 matching bases. The sequencing sample was made of PBMCs or T cells enriched from blood (not recorded which). The nucleotide sequence is TGTGCCAGCAGGATGGACAGCCAGAACACTGAAGCTTTCTTT. Its protein product is CASRMDSQNTEAFF.